This TCR beta chain was profiled in a study of blood T cells in healthy people across ages. In regard to this clonotype: Its antigen is as yet unknown. Its ends do not fully match the called genes, so a read error is possible.

Total RNA amounts of at least 5 micrograms were extracted per sample. A second PCR of 7 to 11 cycles used a sample-barcoded 5' primer and a J-beta primer mix. TCRdb re-called the 5' RACE reads through MiXCR, storing one row per CDR3 protein. The table shows around 800,000 distinct CDR3 sequences, with 50% to 65% occurring only once. The study's findings and limits: Aged donors had fewer naive CD4+ cells and lower diversity than long-lived donors.

The source material was blood. The sequence derives from an older man in good health.

CDR3 sequence reads: CVISGQREGVEQFF. DNA for the CDR3: TGTGTCATCAGCGGACAGCGGGAGGGAGTTGAGCAGTTCTTC. The J gene is TRBJ2-1, the V gene TRBV10-3; TRBD2 agrees at 10 bases. From germline, CDR1 is ENHRY and CDR2 SYGVKD. This CDR3 has 14 amino acids.